One sample yielded the 21 T cell receptor beta chains listed below, sequenced in a study of Ad26.COV2.S vaccination and SARS-CoV-2 variants (dated by TCRdb to about 2021). To prepare the library, the immunoSEQ multiplex PCR assay was applied. What TCRdb holds here is the immuneACCESS table cut down to in-frame rearrangements. Part of the clones is not present; checked against another copy, under half of the missing clones reflect an unresolved V gene, and the others are unexplained. The sample data list 40,000 to 55,000 clones, and roughly 80% of these were observed just once. The top ten clones comprise less than 60% of the sample. Sample time point, as interpreted from the label and publication: individuals recovered from natural SARS-CoV-2 infection. The input for sequencing was peripheral blood, taken after recovery from COVID-19. These receptors came from a human donor who had recovered from COVID-19.

This chain uses TRBV5-4 with TRBJ2-2, with 7 bases fitting TRBD1. The ends lost 5 bases at V and 3 bases at J; junction bases unmatched: 4. The germline V gene encodes CDR1 SGHNT and CDR2 YYREEE (reference sequence). This CDR3 spans 14 amino acids. CDR3 bases: TGTGCCAGCAGGGACGGACAGGACACCGGGGAGCTGTTTTTT. It specifies CASRDGQDTGELFF. Together with reference TRBV5-4 and TRBJ2-2, the CDR3 gives the full variable domain: ETGVTQSPTHLIKTRGQQVTLRCSSQSGHNTVSWYQQALGQGPQFIFQYYREEENGRGNFPPRFSGLQFPNYSSELNVNALELDDSALYLCASRDGQDTGELFFGEGSRLTVL.

The J gene is TRBJ1-4, the V gene TRBV6-6; a possible D gene is TRBD1 (6 bases). Germline V gene lookup returns CDR1 MNHNY and CDR2 SVGAGI (reference sequence). The CDR3 extends over 14 amino acids. Between the trimmed V and J ends, which lost 6 bases and 2 bases, there was a span of 10 bases. The CDR3 DNA sequence: TGTGCCAGCAGGATAGGGGGTACTAATGAAAAACTGTTTTTT. Protein sequence: CASRIGGTNEKLFF.

The rearrangement joins TRBV6-1 to TRBJ1-2; a possible D gene is TRBD1 (5 bases). The V end lost 3 bases, the J end lost 6 bases, and 17 bases lay between the germline ends. This CDR3 region has 15 residues. Germline CDR1 reads MNHNS; CDR2 reads SASEGT. In DNA form, the CDR3 reads TGTGCCAGCAGTGAGGGGCATAGGGCGGTGGATGGCTACACCTTC. This translates into CASSEGHRAVDGYTF.

V and J are TRBV6-4 and TRBJ2-1; 9 bases line up with TRBD2. CDR3 length: 13 residues. Germline assignment: CDR1 MRHNA and CDR2 SNTAGT. The V segment lost 6 bases and the J segment 5 bases; nucleotides outside the gene matches: 2. The CDR3 coding sequence is TGTGCCAGCAGCAGACTAGCGGACAATGAGCAGTTCTTC. This translates into CASSRLADNEQFF.

The chain links TRBV6-4 to TRBJ1-1; D unclear. The germline V and J ends were trimmed by 4 bases and 0 bases, with 9 bases remaining between them. The CDR3 runs to 14 residues. CDR1 is MRHNA and CDR2 is SNTAGT in the germline V gene. The CDR3 is CASSASTVNTEAFF. For the CDR3, the DNA is TGTGCCAGCAGTGCCTCGACGGTGAACACTGAAGCTTTCTTT.

CDR3 DNA sequence: TGTGCCAGCAGTTTTCAGGGGTCCCAAAATCAGCCCCAGCATTTT. It specifies CASSFQGSQNQPQHF. The rearrangement links TRBV27 to TRBJ1-5; maybe TRBD1 (6 bases). The CDR3 consists of 15 residues. V was clipped by 3 bases and J by 4 bases, with 13 bases between them. Germline-derived CDR1 and CDR2 are MNHEY and SMNVEV (reference sequence).

The genes are TRBV7-9 and TRBJ1-2; TRBD1 might be the D (5 bases). Germline values: CDR1 SEHNR, CDR2 FQNEAQ (reference sequence). V lost 4 bases to trimming and J lost 5 bases, with 11 bases between them. The CDR3 sequence is 13 residues long. CDR3 protein: CASSSLGGYGYTF. The DNA for the CDR3 is TGTGCCAGCAGCTCGCTTGGGGGGTATGGCTACACCTTC. Together with reference TRBV7-9 and TRBJ1-2, the CDR3 gives the full variable domain: DTGVSQNPRHKITKRGQNVTFRCDPISEHNRLYWYRQTLGQGPEFLTYFQNEAQLEKSRLLSDRFSAERPKGSFSTLEIQRTEQGDSAMYLCASSSLGGYGYTFGSGTRLTVV.

The chain carries TRBV12-3 or TRBV12-4 and TRBJ1-2; D is uncertain. There are 13 residues in the CDR3. The V gene lost 2 bases and the J gene lost 4 bases, with 8 bases spanning the gap. The CDR3: CASSLRAIYGYTF. Written as DNA, the CDR3 is TGTGCCAGCAGTTTACGGGCCATCTATGGCTACACCTTC.

The chain carries TRBV7-3 and TRBJ1-6; weak D call: TRBD1 (6 bases). Trimming took off 2 bases at V and 7 bases at J, with 9 bases between the two ends. There are 14 residues in the CDR3. The germline V gene encodes CDR1 SGHTA and CDR2 FQGTGA. The DNA of the CDR3 is TGTGCCAGCAGCTTACGCAGGGGAAATTCACCCCTCCACTTT. Its translation: CASSLRRGNSPLHF.

The chain is built from TRBV11-1 and TRBJ1-1, with D unresolved. Trimming pared 2 bases from V and 1 base from J, leaving 11 bases between. The germline V gene has CDR1 SGHAT and CDR2 FQDESV (reference sequence). The CDR3 length is 15 residues. CDR3 nucleotides: TGTGCCAGCAGCTTACGGTGGCAGTCGAACACTGAAGCTTTCTTT. This sequence encodes CASSLRWQSNTEAFF. Complete variable domain (other parts from reference TRBV11-1 and TRBJ1-1): EAEVAQSPRYKITEKSQAVAFWCDPISGHATLYWYRQILGQGPELLVQFQDESVVDDSQLPKDRFSAERLKGVDSTLKIQPAELGDSAMYLCASSLRWQSNTEAFFGQGTRLTVV.

This chain links TRBV4-1 with TRBJ2-7; D is possibly TRBD1 (6 bases). Germline CDR1 reads MGHRA; CDR2 reads YSYEKL. Trimming took off 4 bases at V and 3 bases at J, with 16 bases between the two ends. This CDR3 contains 15 residues. CDR3 DNA sequence: TGCGCCAGCAGCCCACGGGACACCGGCAACTACGAGCAGTACGTC. Protein: CASSPRDTGNYEQYV.

The chain carries TRBV6-5 and TRBJ1-4; D is ambiguous. The V and J ends lost 2 bases and 0 bases respectively, with 7 bases between them. The CDR3 length is 15 residues. CDR1 MNHEY and CDR2 SVGAGI come from the germline V gene. The DNA for the CDR3 is TGTGCCAGCAGTTACAGTTTTTCAACTAATGAAAAACTGTTTTTT. Its protein is CASSYSFSTNEKLFF.

The V gene is TRBV29-1, the J gene TRBJ1-2; 9 bases line up with TRBD1. The V segment lost 0 bases and the J segment 5 bases; nucleotides outside the gene matches: 10. CDR1 and CDR2 from the germline V gene are SQVTM and ANQGSEA. CDR3 size: 16 residues. CDR3 region: CSVEDSRRQGVYGYTF. The CDR3 DNA is TGCAGCGTTGAAGATTCAAGGCGACAGGGGGTTTATGGCTACACCTTC.

J is TRBJ2-2 and V is TRBV7-9; 7 bases line up with TRBD1. V was clipped by 6 bases and J by 2 bases; unmatched bases: 9. Germline V CDR1 and CDR2: SEHNR, FQNEAQ (reference sequence). CDR3 length: 16 residues. The CDR3, as DNA: TGTGCCAGCAGTTTACCCGGGACAGACAACACCGGGGAGCTGTTTTTT. As protein: CASSLPGTDNTGELFF.

The gene calls are TRBV5-1 and TRBJ2-1; D call uncertain. Germline CDR1 reads SGHRS; CDR2 reads YFSETQ. Between the trimmed V and J ends, which lost 4 bases and 2 bases, there was a span of 10 bases. The CDR3 contains 14 residues. The CDR3 region has the DNA TGCGCCAGCAGCGCCAGCCAGACCTACAATGAGCAGTTCTTC. It codes for CASSASQTYNEQFF.

This chain links TRBV27 with TRBJ2-7, with TRBD1 matching 7 bases. The CDR3 has 13 amino acids. The germline V gene encodes CDR1 MNHEY and CDR2 SMNVEV (reference sequence). V dropped 6 bases and J dropped 1; count of bases not matched to a gene: 3. The CDR3 DNA reads as TGTGCCAGCAGAGACAGGGCTTCCTACGAGCAGTACGTC. Its translation: CASRDRASYEQYV.

The chain joins TRBV24-1 to TRBJ2-1, with 15 bases matching TRBD2. V lost 5 bases to trimming and J lost 9 bases; unmatched junction nucleotides: 10. Per germline, CDR1 KGHDR and CDR2 SFDVKD. This CDR3 has 17 amino acids. Here the CDR3 DNA reads TGTGCCACCAGTGGCCGAATTGGGACTAGCGGGAGGATTGAGCAGTTCTTC. Its protein is CATSGRIGTSGRIEQFF.

The chain has TRBV10-1 and TRBJ2-3; 8 bases are shared with TRBD2. The V gene's germline CDR1 is WNHNN and CDR2 SYGVQD (reference sequence). This CDR3 has 15 residues. The V gene end was trimmed by 0 bases and the J gene end by 6 bases; junction bases not matched to a gene: 5. CDR3 sequence (DNA): TGCGCCAGCAGTGAGTCCTCACTAGCGGTGGATACGCAGTATTTT. Translated, it gives CASSESSLAVDTQYF.

This chain connects TRBV9 to TRBJ2-1, with TRBD2 matching 7 bases. The germline gives CDR1 SGDLS, CDR2 YYNGEE. V was pared by 4 bases and J by 6 bases, with 13 bases of the junction left unmatched. The CDR3 sequence is 16 residues long. This CDR3 is CASSPQGGLEPNEQFF. CDR3 DNA sequence: TGTGCCAGCAGCCCTCAGGGAGGGCTAGAGCCCAATGAGCAGTTCTTC.

The chain couples TRBV27 to TRBJ1-5; TRBD1 might be the D (5 bases). The CDR3 covers 16 residues. The V end lost 6 bases, the J end lost 0 bases, and 15 bases lay between the germline ends. Germline assignment: CDR1 MNHEY and CDR2 SMNVEV (reference sequence). The DNA of the CDR3 is TGTGCCAGCAGAGGGAGGGGCAGAGATAGCAATCAGCCCCAGCATTTT. Amino acids: CASRGRGRDSNQPQHF.

The rearrangement uses TRBV5-1 and TRBJ2-3, with D possibly being TRBD1 or TRBD2 (7 bases each). CDR3 length equals 20 residues. V lost 4 bases to trimming and J lost 1 base, with 28 bases between them. Germline CDR1 and CDR2: SGHRS and YFSETQ. The CDR3 reads CASSSWDSPQRDGGTDTQYF. The CDR3 DNA follows: TGCGCCAGCAGCAGTTGGGACAGTCCCCAGCGGGATGGCGGCACAGATACGCAGTATTTT.